Each of the 18 T cell receptor beta chains below was sequenced from the same sample in a study of blood T cell repertoires in COVID-19 (dated by TCRdb to the early 2020s). The method was the immunoSEQ multiplex PCR assay. Not all clones reach the TCRdb copy of this immuneACCESS table, which keeps in-frame sequences only. Checked studies attribute under half of the gap to unresolved V genes and leave the rest unexplained. In all, the sample holds 300,000 to 500,000 clones, and nearly 90% of those were seen once. The leading ten clones occupy roughly 2% of the sample. The sample taken for sequencing was PBMCs or T cells enriched from blood (not recorded which). The receptors shown here come from a woman aged 40 to 50 with acute COVID-19.

This chain connects TRBV4-2 to TRBJ2-3; TRBD2 aligns across 15 bases. With V trimmed by 2 bases and J by 0 bases, 9 bases remained unmatched. CDR1 and CDR2 (germline): LGHNA, YNFKEQ. The CDR3 spans 20 residues. CDR3: CASSQSWTSGGATSTDTQYF. The CDR3 DNA reads TGTGCCAGCAGCCAATCTTGGACTAGCGGGGGGGCCACTAGCACAGATACGCAGTATTTT.

The gene calls are TRBV3-1 (or the pseudogene TRBV3-2) and TRBJ2-2; 10 bases are shared with TRBD1. Germline lookup yields CDR1 LGHDT and CDR2 YNNKEL (reference sequence). V was clipped by 4 bases and J by 3 bases; unmatched bases: 5. This CDR3 is 16 amino acids long. The CDR3 nucleotides are TGTGCCAGCAGCCCATCGGGACAGGGGCACACCGGGGAGCTGTTTTTT. Translated: CASSPSGQGHTGELFF.

The chain employs TRBV27 and TRBJ1-2; 9 positions match TRBD1. CDR3 length: 14 amino acids. The junction had 9 bases not matched to a gene; V was cut back by 5 bases and J by 8 bases. Germline CDR1 reads MNHEY; CDR2 reads SMNVEV (reference sequence). Written as DNA, the CDR3 is TGTGCCAGCAGTCCCGGGGACAGGGCTACAGGCTACACCTTC. Protein sequence: CASSPGDRATGYTF.

This chain uses TRBV29-1 with TRBJ2-6, with D tentatively TRBD2 (5 bases). With 4 bases removed from V and 0 bases from J, the gap between germline ends came to 13 bases. The CDR3 has 16 residues. Germline CDR1 and CDR2: SQVTM and ANQGSEA. The CDR3: CSVGFLGVSGANVLTF. The CDR3 DNA reads TGCAGCGTTGGTTTCTTGGGAGTCTCTGGGGCCAACGTCCTGACTTTC.

This clone has just a few counts. The chain uses TRBV6-5 and TRBJ1-1; D is perhaps TRBD1 (6 bases). From germline, CDR1 is MNHEY and CDR2 SVGAGI. This CDR3 contains 12 residues. V lost 5 bases, J lost 11 bases, and 15 bases lay in between. CDR3 region: CASSRGGLEAFF. The CDR3 DNA is TGTGCCAGCAGTCGAGGGGGTTTGGAGGCTTTCTTT.

This chain connects TRBV6-1 to TRBJ1-2, with TRBD1 matching 9 bases. The germline gives CDR1 MNHNS, CDR2 SASEGT. The CDR3 covers 15 residues. Trimming cost V 3 bases and J 5 bases; bases outside gene matches: 7. Here the CDR3 DNA reads TGTGCCAGCAGTGATATGGGACAGGGAAGATATGGCTACACCTTC. It yields the protein CASSDMGQGRYGYTF.

This clone appeared once. The V call is TRBV19, the J call TRBJ2-1, with D possibly being TRBD1 (5 bases). This CDR3 is 13 amino acids long. In germline, CDR1 is LNHDA, CDR2 SQIVND (reference sequence). V was clipped by 6 bases and J by 4 bases, with 10 bases between them. CDR3 DNA: TGTGCCAGTAGCGACAGCTTTTACAATGAGCAGTTCTTC. Encoded protein: CASSDSFYNEQFF.

The chain combines TRBV20-1 with TRBJ1-3; D is uncertain. The germline V gene has CDR1 DFQATT and CDR2 SNEGSKA (reference sequence). The CDR3 is 11 amino acids. With 3 bases removed from V and 2 bases from J, the gap between germline ends came to 2 bases. The CDR3 DNA sequence: TGCAGTGCTAGCGCTGGAAACACCATATATTTT. Translating it yields CSASAGNTIYF.

The rearrangement uses TRBV27 and TRBJ2-3, with D perhaps matching TRBD1 (6 bases). Trimming cost V 0 bases and J 2 bases, with 12 bases left between them. This CDR3 spans 16 amino acids. Germline V gene data show CDR1 as MNHEY and CDR2 as SMNVEV (reference sequence). CDR3 amino acids: CASSLSWAGATDTQYF. CDR3 coding DNA: TGTGCCAGCAGTTTATCGTGGGCAGGGGCCACAGATACGCAGTATTTT.

This chain uses TRBV13 with TRBJ2-5, with D possibly being TRBD2 (6 bases). The germline V gene encodes CDR1 PRHDT and CDR2 FYEKMQ (reference sequence). Trimming stripped 3 bases from V and 4 bases from J, with 9 bases between. The CDR3 sequence is 13 residues long. This CDR3 reads CASSLGGRETQYF. CDR3 in DNA: TGTGCCAGCAGCTTGGGGGGAAGAGAGACCCAGTACTTC. The entire variable domain, with the rest obtained from reference TRBV13 and TRBJ2-5, is as follows: AAGVIQSPRHLIKEKRETATLKCYPIPRHDTVYWYQQGPGQDPQFLISFYEKMQSDKGSIPDRFSAQQFSDYHSELNMSSLELGDSALYFCASSLGGRETQYFGPGTRLLVL.

This chain connects TRBV5-6 to TRBJ1-3; maybe TRBD1 (6 bases). Trimming removed 2 bases at V and 4 bases at J, with 10 bases between. CDR1 SGHDT and CDR2 YYEEEE come from the germline V gene. The CDR3 runs 14 residues. For the CDR3, the DNA is TGTGCCAGCAGCTTCCAGGGGCTCGGAAACACCATATATTTT. It encodes CASSFQGLGNTIYF.

The CDR3 nucleotides are TGTGCCAGCAGTTTAGTTGCGGGACCTTATAGCAATCAGCCCCAGCATTTT. Translating it yields CASSLVAGPYSNQPQHF. This rearrangement joins TRBV27 to TRBJ1-5; D possibly corresponds to TRBD1 (5 bases). V lost 2 bases and J 0 bases, leaving 14 bases between the germline ends. Germline assignment: CDR1 MNHEY and CDR2 SMNVEV (reference sequence). The CDR3 has 17 amino acids.

The V and J genes are TRBV6-5 and TRBJ2-7, with TRBD1 identical over 9 bases. The CDR3 is 16 residues long. Per the germline V gene, CDR1 is MNHEY and CDR2 is SVGAGI. V gave up 1 base and J gave up 0 bases; unmatched junction bases: 4. In DNA form, the CDR3 reads TGTGCCAGCAGTTACTTCGGGACAGGGAGCTCCTACGAGCAGTACTTC. Its protein product is CASSYFGTGSSYEQYF.

The chain has TRBV24-1 and TRBJ1-5; perhaps TRBD1 as D (5 bases). V shed 5 bases and J shed 6 bases, with 13 bases lying between them. The CDR3 sequence is 14 residues long. The germline CDR1 and CDR2 sequences are KGHDR and SFDVKD. The CDR3 DNA sequence: TGTGCCACCAGTGCCCCGGGGGTCGGTCAGCCCCAGCATTTT. Translation gives CATSAPGVGQPQHF.

CDR3 sequence reads: CASSLLGIAGANVLTF. The CDR3 DNA reads as TGCGCCAGCAGCTTGCTTGGTATTGCGGGGGCCAACGTCCTGACTTTC. This chain uses TRBV5-1 with TRBJ2-6; no definite D call. The germline CDR1 and CDR2 sequences are SGHRS and YFSETQ. V dropped 1 base and J dropped 4 bases, with 12 bases sitting between them. The CDR3 totals 16 residues.

The chain links TRBV19 to TRBJ2-5; 7 nucleotides match TRBD1. In germline, CDR1 is LNHDA, CDR2 SQIVND (reference sequence). Trimming at V came to 7 bases and at J to 2 bases, leaving 7 bases not matched to a gene. The CDR3 extends over 14 amino acids. CDR3 coding DNA: TGTGCCAGTAATTACAGGGGAGATCAAGAGACCCAGTACTTC. It encodes CASNYRGDQETQYF.

The V call is TRBV4-1, the J call TRBJ2-5; 7 positions agree with TRBD2. CDR3 length equals 14 residues. The ends lost 1 base at V and 5 bases at J; junction bases unmatched: 4. The germline V gene has CDR1 MGHRA and CDR2 YSYEKL. DNA for the CDR3: TGCGCCAGCAGCCAAGGAGCGGGGAGGGAGACCCAGTACTTC. Its translation: CASSQGAGRETQYF.

The V and J genes are TRBV4-1 and TRBJ1-2; D not resolved. V dropped 0 bases and J dropped 8 bases, with 10 bases sitting between them. There are 13 residues in the CDR3. The germline CDR1 and CDR2 sequences are MGHRA and YSYEKL. CDR3 coding DNA: TGCGCCAGCAGCCAAGATGTGGCGGGAGGCTACACCTTC. Amino acids: CASSQDVAGGYTF.